This TCR beta chain originates from a study of T cell responses to AZD1222 COVID-19 vaccine. The wider study: Pooled together were second doses at about 4 or about 12 weeks.

The CDR3 has 16 amino acids. Losses at the gene ends were 0 bases for V and 7 bases for J; bases not matched to a gene: 9. Germline CDR1 reads SGHRS; CDR2 reads YFSETQ. With respect to this clone: The antigen is not known.

Assay: immunoSEQ multiplex PCR; the TCRdb copy retains only in-frame clones and omits some. The repertoire has about 180,000 clones, more than 80% of them found once; the top ten carry about 3%. Study observations and caveats: White British ancestry dominated among donors, who included more females, and clonal diversity was possibly underestimated.

This clonotype was obtained from an adult in good health. Specimen: peripheral blood, collected on day 0 of AZD1222 vaccination. The rearrangement links TRBV5-1 to TRBJ1-5; 8 bases align to TRBD1. CDR3 nucleotides: TGCGCCAGCAGCTTGGTGCCCGCAGGGGGCGGACAGCCCCAGCATTTT. Translation: CASSLVPAGGGQPQHF.